This is a list of T cell receptor beta chains from one sample in a study of blood T cells in healthy people across ages. One entry per CDR3 protein results from TCRdb running MiXCR on the 5' RACE reads. The sample yields around 520,000 distinct CDR3 sequences, about a quarter seen once. The same data also went into a second study, on T cells of mothers and their children.

Sequences were obtained from blood. Receptors were obtained from a boy between 2 and 15 years old in good health. CDR3s include the opening cysteine and the closing phenylalanine or tryptophan. The D gene is left open where the match is weak. The size entry is marked missing in some rows and otherwise reads once, few, many or a size class.

D gene: -; V gene: TRBV12-5; J gene: TRBJ1-3; clone size: -; CDR3 protein: CASGLDGNTIYF; CDR3 DNA: TGTGCTAGTGGTTTAGACGGAAACACCATATATTTT
D gene: -; V gene: TRBV18; J gene: TRBJ2-7; clone size: -; CDR3 protein: CASSPPEGELSSYEQYF; CDR3 DNA: TGTGCCAGCTCACCACCGGAGGGAGAACTGAGCTCCTACGAGCAGTACTTC
D gene: TRBD1; V gene: TRBV6-5; J gene: TRBJ1-5; clone size: few; CDR3 protein: CASSYRQGTNSISQPQHF; CDR3 DNA: TGTGCCAGCAGTTACCGACAGGGGACTAATAGCATTAGTCAGCCCCAGCATTTT
D gene: -; V gene: TRBV6-2/TRBV6-3; J gene: TRBJ2-7; clone size: -; CDR3 protein: CASNRGLYHEQYF; CDR3 DNA: TGTGCCAGCAACAGAGGACTTTACCACGAGCAGTACTTC
D gene: -; V gene: TRBV13; J gene: TRBJ2-4; clone size: -; CDR3 protein: CATRRSGAKNIQYF; CDR3 DNA: TGTGCCACGCGACGAAGCGGGGCCAAAAACATTCAGTACTTC
D gene: TRBD2; V gene: TRBV6-2/TRBV6-3; J gene: TRBJ2-5; clone size: -; CDR3 protein: CASSPGREVPSLEETQYF; CDR3 DNA: TGTGCCAGCAGTCCGGGGCGGGAGGTTCCATCCTTAGAAGAGACCCAGTACTTC
D gene: -; V gene: TRBV13; J gene: TRBJ2-7; clone size: few; CDR3 protein: CASSSRSTEQYF; CDR3 DNA: TGTGCCAGCAGCTCGCGGAGTACCGAGCAGTACTTC
D gene: -; V gene: TRBV6-2/TRBV6-3; J gene: TRBJ2-5; clone size: few; CDR3 protein: CASSYSTLGRRGGTQYF; CDR3 DNA: TGTGCCAGCAGTTACTCGACCCTCGGACGGAGAGGTGGGACCCAGTACTTC
D gene: -; V gene: TRBV6-6; J gene: TRBJ2-5; clone size: many; CDR3 protein: CASSYSSKEETQYF; CDR3 DNA: TGTGCCAGCAGTTACTCGTCTAAGGAAGAGACCCAGTACTTC
D gene: -; V gene: TRBV10-1; J gene: TRBJ2-2; clone size: many; CDR3 protein: CASSRDGHAGELFF; CDR3 DNA: TGCGCCAGCAGCCGGGACGGCCACGCCGGGGAGCTGTTTTTT
D gene: -; V gene: TRBV24-1; J gene: TRBJ1-5; clone size: -; CDR3 protein: CATSDLKRRRAKPRSNQPQHF; CDR3 DNA: TGTGCCACCAGTGATTTGAAGCGGCGCAGGGCCAAGCCGAGAAGCAATCAGCCCCAGCATTTT
D gene: -; V gene: TRBV12-3/TRBV12-4; J gene: TRBJ2-7; clone size: -; CDR3 protein: CASSLAGAVYEQYF; CDR3 DNA: TGTGCCAGCAGTTTAGCGGGGGCTGTATACGAGCAGTACTTC
D gene: TRBD2; V gene: TRBV7-9; J gene: TRBJ2-5; clone size: -; CDR3 protein: CASSLEQVASGFF; CDR3 DNA: TGTGCCAGCAGCTTAGAACAAGTCGCTAGCGGGTTCTTC
D gene: -; V gene: TRBV3-1; J gene: TRBJ2-5; clone size: few; CDR3 protein: CASSQDRPLALYQETQYF; CDR3 DNA: TGTGCCAGCAGCCAAGATAGGCCGCTAGCGCTGTACCAAGAGACCCAGTACTTC
D gene: -; V gene: TRBV20-1; J gene: TRBJ2-7; clone size: -; CDR3 protein: CSARAGTASYEQYF; CDR3 DNA: TGCAGTGCTAGGGCCGGGACGGCCTCCTACGAGCAGTACTTC
D gene: -; V gene: TRBV7-2; J gene: TRBJ2-3; clone size: few; CDR3 protein: CASSSPPVTDTQYF; CDR3 DNA: TGTGCCAGCAGCTCCCCCCCAGTGACGGATACGCAGTATTTT
D gene: -; V gene: TRBV7-9; J gene: TRBJ2-7; clone size: -; CDR3 protein: CASSSPRQAPYEQYF; CDR3 DNA: TGTGCCAGCAGCTCCCCCAGACAGGCTCCCTACGAGCAGTACTTC
D gene: -; V gene: TRBV27; J gene: TRBJ2-3; clone size: few; CDR3 protein: CASSLSATDTQYF; CDR3 DNA: TGTGCCAGCAGTTTATCCGCTACAGATACGCAGTATTTT
D gene: -; V gene: TRBV29-1; J gene: TRBJ1-5; clone size: -; CDR3 protein: CSFQGNSNQPQHF; CDR3 DNA: TGCAGCTTCCAGGGAAATAGCAATCAGCCCCAGCATTTT
D gene: -; V gene: TRBV9; J gene: TRBJ1-3; clone size: -; CDR3 protein: CASSGDTAGNTIYF; CDR3 DNA: TGTGCCAGCAGCGGAGACACCGCGGGAAACACCATATATTTT
D gene: TRBD1; V gene: TRBV10-3; J gene: TRBJ2-2; clone size: -; CDR3 protein: CAISEGQGIDAGELFF; CDR3 DNA: TGTGCCATCAGTGAGGGACAGGGGATCGACGCCGGGGAGCTGTTTTTT
D gene: -; V gene: TRBV10-3; J gene: TRBJ1-4; clone size: many; CDR3 protein: CAISESAARDEKLFF; CDR3 DNA: TGTGCCATCAGTGAGTCGGCGGCGAGGGATGAAAAACTGTTTTTT
D gene: -; V gene: TRBV20-1; J gene: TRBJ2-1; clone size: few; CDR3 protein: CSARVLARERYNEQFF; CDR3 DNA: TGCAGTGCTAGAGTCTTAGCCAGGGAGCGGTACAATGAGCAGTTCTTC